This TCR beta chain appears in the sequencing data of a study of cytomegalovirus exposure and HLA in healthy donors. Study-level findings and limits: Later findings reportedly placed an Asian-associated ancestry cluster below the approximately 670-donor mean for N-insertions.

The PCR employed 60 Vbeta primers together with 13 Jbeta primers. Method: immunoSEQ multiplex PCR; TCRdb's copy keeps in-frame clones and lacks some. The top ten clones hold 1% to 1.5% of a sample with some 200,000 clones, 8.5% to 10% of them seen once. Comments on this clone: Its antigen remains unknown.

CDR3 length: 16 residues. V lost 7 bases to trimming and J lost 6 bases, with 22 bases between them. Per germline, CDR1 MGHRA and CDR2 YSYEKL. The source material was PBMCs. This chain connects TRBV4-1 to TRBJ1-5; D might be TRBD1 (6 bases). The TCR was taken from a woman in her 30s in good health and CMV-seropositive. The CDR3 coding sequence is TGCGCCAGCACCTTCTCGTTTACAGGGCGAGGTCAGCCCCAGCATTTT. Translated: CASTFSFTGRGQPQHF.